The next 14 T cell receptor beta chains were all read from a single sample in a study of OX40 agonist ivuxolimab in advanced cancers. The library was made by the immunoSEQ multiplex PCR assay. Not all clones reach the TCRdb copy of this immuneACCESS table, which keeps in-frame sequences only. Checked studies attribute under half of the gap to unresolved V genes and leave the rest unexplained. The sample includes 61,000 or so clones, with roughly 84% observed a single time. The top ten clones comprise roughly 2% of the sample. The specimen was CD4+ or CD8+ T cells sorted from blood, collected in a trial of the OX40 agonist ivuxolimab. These receptors were obtained from an adult with an advanced solid tumor such as melanoma, head and neck, liver or kidney cancer.

The rearrangement links TRBV19 to TRBJ2-5; no firm D call. The J call may be incorrect, as the DNA end agrees better with TRBJ2-7. Per the germline V gene, CDR1 is LNHDA and CDR2 is SQIVND (reference sequence). This CDR3 has 13 residues. CDR3 DNA sequence: TGTGCCAGTCAGTCTGAGGACTCCTACGAGCAGTACTTC. This gives the protein CASQSEDSYEQYF.

DNA of the CDR3: TGTGCCAGCAGCAAACAGGGTGGCAGCGGGGGGGTCTATTTCTTC. Protein: CASSKQGGSGGVYFF. This rearrangement joins TRBV6-5 to TRBJ2-1; 10 bases align to TRBD2. Germline CDR1 MNHEY, CDR2 SVGAGI. This CDR3 has 15 residues. With 6 bases clipped from V and 16 bases from J, the junction kept 18 bases outside the gene matches.

J is TRBJ2-7 and V is TRBV5-1, with D tentatively TRBD1 (6 bases). Trimming took 4 bases from V and 1 from J, leaving 12 bases between them. Germline assignment: CDR1 SGHRS and CDR2 YFSETQ. The CDR3 is 14 residues long. The CDR3 reads CASSLGTLSYEQYF. In nucleotides, the CDR3 is TGCGCCAGCAGCCTGGGGACACTATCCTACGAGCAGTACTTC.

The chain employs TRBV5-4 and TRBJ2-3; 7 bases match TRBD2. The germline V gene encodes CDR1 SGHNT and CDR2 YYREEE (reference sequence). The V segment lost 0 bases and the J segment 0 bases; nucleotides outside the gene matches: 4. This CDR3 contains 16 residues. This CDR3 is CASSLGGSGSTDTQYF. The CDR3, as DNA: TGTGCCAGCAGCTTGGGTGGTAGCGGGAGCACAGATACGCAGTATTTT. The full variable domain, completed using reference TRBV5-4 and TRBJ2-3, is ETGVTQSPTHLIKTRGQQVTLRCSSQSGHNTVSWYQQALGQGPQFIFQYYREEENGRGNFPPRFSGLQFPNYSSELNVNALELDDSALYLCASSLGGSGSTDTQYFGPGTRLTVL.

V gene TRBV18 combines with J gene TRBJ1-2; maybe TRBD1 (5 bases). Trimming cost V 2 bases and J 4 bases, with 14 bases left between them. The CDR3 is 15 amino acids. The germline gives CDR1 KGHSH, CDR2 LQKENI. The DNA of the CDR3 is TGTGCCAGCTCACCAAAAGGGACGGAAATCTATGGCTACACCTTC. It translates to CASSPKGTEIYGYTF.

The V and J genes are TRBV6-1 and TRBJ2-3; D gene unclear. This CDR3 has 15 amino acids. The germline V gene has CDR1 MNHNS and CDR2 SASEGT. Trimming left V 6 bases short and J 2 bases short, with 15 bases between. In nucleotides, the CDR3 is TGTGCCAGCAGGGATACTCGGTTCCTCACAGATACGCAGTATTTT. This gives the protein CASRDTRFLTDTQYF.

CDR3 in amino acids: CASSPRLAGSTDTQYF. The DNA of the CDR3 is TGTGCCAGTAGTCCCCGACTAGCGGGAAGTACAGATACGCAGTATTTT. The chain couples TRBV19 to TRBJ2-3, with 11 bases matching TRBD2. Trimming at V came to 5 bases and at J to 3 bases, leaving 7 bases not matched to a gene. The CDR3 length is 16 residues. The V gene's germline CDR1 is LNHDA and CDR2 SQIVND (reference sequence).

The chain links TRBV7-9 to TRBJ2-5, with a weak D call TRBD2 (6 bases). Trimming cost V 6 bases and J 3 bases, with 17 bases left between them. Germline values: CDR1 SEHNR, CDR2 FQNEAQ (reference sequence). The CDR3 covers 15 residues. The CDR3 loop reads CASSSPPRTKETQYF. CDR3 DNA sequence: TGTGCCAGCAGTTCCCCCCCCAGGACTAAAGAGACCCAGTACTTC. The variable domain in full, completed from reference TRBV7-9 and TRBJ2-5, reads DTGVSQNPRHKITKRGQNVTFRCDPISEHNRLYWYRQTLGQGPEFLTYFQNEAQLEKSRLLSDRFSAERPKGSFSTLEIQRTEQGDSAMYLCASSSPPRTKETQYFGPGTRLLVL.

This clone is medium-sized in the sample. CDR3 residues: CASSLRLSEQFF. CDR3 sequence (DNA): TGTGCCAGCAGTTTACGACTATCTGAGCAGTTCTTC. The chain employs TRBV28 and TRBJ2-1; weak D call: TRBD2 (5 bases). Trimming stripped 2 bases from V and 9 bases from J, with 8 bases between. Germline lookup yields CDR1 MDHEN and CDR2 SYDVKM. This CDR3 has 12 amino acids.

V usage is TRBV27 and J usage is TRBJ2-7, with 10 bases that match TRBD1. Germline V gene sequence: CDR1 MNHEY, CDR2 SMNVEV (reference sequence). CDR3 length equals 14 residues. The V and J ends lost 6 bases and 4 bases, in that order; junction bases with no gene match: 6. This CDR3 is CASSRDRGLYEQYF. For the CDR3, the DNA is TGTGCCAGCAGCCGGGACAGGGGCCTTTACGAGCAGTACTTC.

The chain combines TRBV25-1 with TRBJ1-2, with 7 bases aligning to TRBD1. The V segment lost 4 bases and the J segment 6 bases; nucleotides outside the gene matches: 20. The germline V gene encodes CDR1 MGHDK and CDR2 SYGVNS. The CDR3 runs 18 residues. This chain's CDR3 is CASSVQPLAGGLENGYTF. CDR3 nucleotide sequence: TGTGCCAGCAGTGTCCAACCTCTGGCAGGGGGTCTGGAAAATGGCTACACCTTC.

The chain has TRBV4-1 and TRBJ2-5, with 7 bases fitting TRBD2. The CDR3 is 13 residues long. The germline V gene has CDR1 MGHRA and CDR2 YSYEKL. The V segment lost 5 bases and the J segment 4 bases; nucleotides outside the gene matches: 4. The CDR3 here is CASSETSRETQYF. The DNA for the CDR3 is TGCGCCAGCAGCGAGACTAGCCGAGAGACCCAGTACTTC.

This clone was detected only a few times. The chain joins TRBV6-6 to TRBJ1-1; TRBD1 aligns across 7 bases. Germline trimming cut 6 bases from V and 2 bases from J; bases unmatched to any gene: 6. Looked up from germline, CDR1 is MNHNY and CDR2 is SVGAGI (reference sequence). The CDR3 consists of 14 residues. CDR3 sequence reads: CASRTGQANTEAFF. In DNA form, the CDR3 reads TGTGCCAGCAGGACAGGGCAGGCCAACACTGAAGCTTTCTTT.

The sample holds one count of this clone. This chain uses TRBV10-3 with TRBJ2-6, with 11 bases identical to TRBD1. In germline, CDR1 is ENHRY, CDR2 SYGVKD. This CDR3 contains 16 residues. V dropped 9 bases and J dropped 0; count of bases not matched to a gene: 4. The CDR3 region is CAISGTGGSGANVLTF. The CDR3 DNA follows: TGTGCCATATCCGGGACAGGGGGCTCTGGGGCCAACGTCCTGACTTTC.